The rows below give T cell receptor beta chains drawn from one sample of a study of post-analysis software for immune sequencing data. From the PCR reads, TCRdb called clonotypes with MiXCR, one entry per CDR3 protein. The sample has 700,000 to 800,000 distinct CDR3 sequences, less than 35% seen once. The sequencing input was blood. These receptors originate from a girl aged 10-17 years with multiple sclerosis. Each CDR3 is given with its conserved first and last residue. Size is stated for part of the rows, as once, few or many counts, or as a class when the clone is expanded.

TRBV7-3	TRBJ1-1	-	CASAIGTANTEAFF
TRBV28	TRBJ1-1	-	CASSLGTMVEAFF
TRBV28	TRBJ2-3	-	CASSSPTGGGTDTQYF
TRBV27	TRBJ2-1	-	CASAGTSTRNEQFF
TRBV29-1	TRBJ2-1	few	CSVEKTGASSYNEQFF
TRBV11-2	TRBJ2-1	many	CASSRPWENEQFF
TRBV27	TRBJ2-3	few	CASSRTVITDTQYF
TRBV7-2	TRBJ2-2	-	CASSLTGTMNTGELFF
TRBV5-1	TRBJ1-2	-	CASSLEGGRIYGYTF
TRBV20-1	TRBJ1-2	few	CSARDSINREGGANYGYTF
TRBV12-3/TRBV12-4	TRBJ1-6	-	CASSLTGGSNSPLHF
TRBV6-5	TRBJ2-7	few	CASSSRTSGIGEQYF
TRBV3-1	TRBJ2-3	many	CASSQDRGSPSTDTQYF
TRBV27	TRBJ2-7	-	CAGSPRTSSYLSYEQYF
TRBV12-3/TRBV12-4	TRBJ2-1	few	CASSSNLRRLLGERYNEQFF
TRBV6-5	TRBJ1-6	once	CASSASGQGSSPLHF
TRBV29-1	-	-	CSVAYTRSQETQYF
TRBV12-3/TRBV12-4	TRBJ2-6	few	CASSPDGGGANVLTF
TRBV20-1	TRBJ2-3	-	CSAVVVADQYF
TRBV5-1	TRBJ2-3	-	CASSLRDRVRDTQYF
TRBV20-1	TRBJ2-3	-	CSASRDVRTSLRSTDTQYF
TRBV10-3	TRBJ2-7	many	CASAVGLHSYEQYF
TRBV6-6	TRBJ1-2	-	CASRNRDSGGYTF
TRBV7-8	TRBJ2-3	-	CASSFPGLALSTDTQYF
TRBV11-1	TRBJ1-6	-	CASSRIQGGNSPLHF
TRBV7-8	TRBJ1-1	-	CASSLASGGNTEAFF
TRBV13	TRBJ1-5	-	CASSLGRVGDGQPQHF
TRBV29-1	TRBJ2-7	few	CSVSDSFGSYEQYF
TRBV7-2	TRBJ1-6	-	CASSIGAAGTAISPLHF
TRBV25-1	TRBJ1-5	few	CASSDTNQPQHF
TRBV6-6	TRBJ1-5	few	CASSPTGQGVGNQPQHF
TRBV20-1	TRBJ1-5	-	CSARRGYQPQHF
TRBV19	TRBJ2-2	-	CASSIWGTGELFF
TRBV7-2	TRBJ1-5	few	CASSRSYRNQPQHF
TRBV27	TRBJ2-5	-	CASSMWTGLGETQYF
TRBV5-1	TRBJ2-7	-	CASSSVGQGAVASYEQYF
TRBV3-1	TRBJ2-7	-	CASSPQAGVYEQYF
TRBV20-1	TRBJ2-1	-	CSALGARSYNEQFF
TRBV20-1	TRBJ2-1	many	CSARDSGSYNEQFF
TRBV29-1	TRBJ1-2	-	CSVDPQGDYTF
TRBV7-9	TRBJ1-2	-	CASSLYQGANCGYTF
TRBV2	TRBJ2-1	-	CASSFRQGGSNEQFF
TRBV24-1	TRBJ1-1	few	CATSDASGRTEAFF
TRBV20-1	TRBJ1-6	-	CSAKGVISYNSPLHF
TRBV3-1	TRBJ2-1	few	CASSQMGLAGWEQFF
TRBV28	TRBJ1-4	-	CASSLPTGKGKLFF
TRBV15	-	few	CATSREIRGLDEQYF
TRBV28	TRBJ2-1	few	CASSFSGGPQREQFF
TRBV20-1	TRBJ2-7	-	CSAEGPYSGNYEQYF
TRBV7-2	TRBJ1-5	-	CASTLGGRNQPQHF
TRBV7-2	TRBJ2-3	many	CASSPGAGVTDTQYF
TRBV20-1	TRBJ2-1	-	CSLSHNEQFF
TRBV7-9	TRBJ1-1	-	CASSFGITEAFF
TRBV12-5	TRBJ1-1	-	CASEEDRGQAFF